This T cell receptor (beta chain) was documented in a study of OX40 agonist ivuxolimab in advanced cancers. Germline assignment: CDR1 SGHVS and CDR2 FNYEAQ. Unmatched junction bases numbered 3, after V lost 0 bases and J lost 5 bases. CDR3 length: 15 residues. Regarding the study as a whole: Dosing at 0.1 to 3.0 mg/kg was accompanied by clonal expansion of CD4+ and CD8+ blood T cells by week 6. Expanded clones belonging to CD8+ T cells outnumbered, on average, those of CD4+.

The assay was immunoSEQ multiplex PCR, and TCRdb's table has in-frame clones only and misses some. The table lists about 52,000 clones, about 93% of them singletons, with approximately 25% in the top ten. Regarding this clone: Its cognate antigen is unknown.

Sequencing was performed on CD4+ or CD8+ T cells sorted from blood, taken in a trial of the OX40 agonist ivuxolimab. This receptor was identified in an adult with an advanced solid tumor such as melanoma, head and neck, liver or kidney cancer. The chain carries TRBV7-6 and TRBJ2-1; TRBD1 aligns across 8 bases. This CDR3 is CASSLALGQDNEQFF. CDR3 in DNA: TGTGCCAGCAGCTTAGCCCTGGGACAGGACAATGAGCAGTTCTTC.